The 9 T cell receptor beta chains below come from one sample, sequenced in a study of graft-versus-host responses after intestinal transplantation. These receptors have no identified antigens. Produced via immunoSEQ multiplex PCR; TCRdb's table is partial and in-frame only. The table records around 130,000 clones, around nine tenths of them present only once. The specimen comprised unstimulated CD4+ T cells sorted from spleen or lymph node cells, sampled before intestinal transplant. All receptors derive from a human donor who received an intestinal transplant.

The gene calls are TRBV11-2 and TRBJ2-3; a possible D gene is TRBD2 (5 bases). This CDR3 spans 15 amino acids. Germline V lookup: CDR1 SGHAT, CDR2 FQNNGV. Trimming took off 1 base at V and 0 bases at J, with 8 bases between the two ends. CDR3 region: CASSLAGESTDTQYF. The CDR3 DNA reads TGTGCCAGCAGCTTAGCTGGGGAGAGCACAGATACGCAGTATTTT.

V and J are TRBV5-1 and TRBJ2-7, with D perhaps matching TRBD2 (6 bases). Trimming pared 5 bases from V and 6 bases from J, leaving 15 bases between. Germline assignment: CDR1 SGHRS and CDR2 YFSETQ. The CDR3 length is 13 residues. The CDR3 loop is CASRWGGTGEQYF. As DNA, the CDR3 is TGCGCCAGCAGATGGGGCGGGACTGGCGAGCAGTACTTC.

The V gene is TRBV27, the J gene TRBJ1-6; TRBD1 matches 8 bases. V trimming: 5 bases; J trimming: 7 bases; junction bases outside the gene matches: 7. Germline V gene sequence: CDR1 MNHEY, CDR2 SMNVEV (reference sequence). The CDR3 totals 15 residues. CDR3 sequence: CASSPRQGYNSPLHF. CDR3 bases: TGTGCCAGCAGTCCGCGACAGGGGTACAATTCACCCCTCCACTTT.

This clone was seen only a few times. The chain links TRBV10-2 to TRBJ2-7, with 9 nucleotides matching TRBD1. CDR1 and CDR2 (germline): WSHSY, SAAADI. V dropped 2 bases and J dropped 3; count of bases not matched to a gene: 5. The CDR3 is made up of 15 amino acids. CDR3: CASSEVGTGSYEQYF. The DNA for the CDR3 is TGCGCCAGCAGTGAGGTGGGGACAGGGAGCTACGAGCAGTACTTC.

The V and J genes are TRBV19 and TRBJ1-5; possible D gene TRBD1, 5 bases. V was pared by 6 bases and J by 5 bases, with 20 bases between. This CDR3 contains 16 residues. CDR1 LNHDA and CDR2 SQIVND come from the germline V gene (reference sequence). The CDR3 region is CASSRTGQMMDQPQHF. DNA for the CDR3: TGTGCCAGTAGCCGGACCGGACAAATGATGGATCAGCCCCAGCATTTT. Combining the CDR3 with reference TRBV19 and TRBJ1-5 gives the whole variable domain DGGITQSPKYLFRKEGQNVTLSCEQNLNHDAMYWYRQDPGQGLRLIYYSQIVNDFQKGDIAEGYSVSREKKESFPLTVTSAQKNPTAFYLCASSRTGQMMDQPQHFGDGTRLSIL.

The chain couples TRBV5-1 to TRBJ1-3; no clear D. From germline, CDR1 is SGHRS and CDR2 YFSETQ. Between the trimmed V and J ends, which lost 4 bases and 0 bases, there was a span of 11 bases. The CDR3 runs 15 residues. CDR3 protein: CASSAFEGSGNTIYF. The CDR3, as DNA: TGCGCCAGCAGCGCCTTCGAGGGCTCTGGAAACACCATATATTTT. Variable domain in full (rest from reference TRBV5-1 and TRBJ1-3): KAGVTQTPRYLIKTRGQQVTLSCSPISGHRSVSWYQQTPGQGLQFLFEYFSETQRNKGNFPGRFSGRQFSNSRSEMNVSTLELGDSALYLCASSAFEGSGNTIYFGEGSWLTVV.

This clone was found a few times. The V call is TRBV11-2, the J call TRBJ1-2; tentative D call: TRBD1 (6 bases). Germline values: CDR1 SGHAT, CDR2 FQNNGV. Trimming took off 8 bases at V and 8 bases at J, with 21 bases between the two ends. The CDR3 is 14 amino acids. The CDR3 sequence is CASLLRGGKSGYTF. The CDR3 DNA reads TGTGCCAGCCTTCTCAGGGGAGGAAAGTCGGGCTACACCTTC.

The chain couples TRBV28 to TRBJ2-4; D may correspond to TRBD1 or TRBD2 (5 bases each). The CDR3 extends over 12 amino acids. Germline CDR1 and CDR2: MDHEN and SYDVKM. V lost 2 bases, J lost 13 bases, and 12 bases lay in between. CDR3 residues: CASSLGASPQYF. The CDR3 DNA follows: TGTGCCAGCAGTTTAGGGGCTAGCCCACAGTACTTC. The entire variable domain, with the rest obtained from reference TRBV28 and TRBJ2-4, is as follows: DVKVTQSSRYLVKRTGEKVFLECVQDMDHENMFWYRQDPGLGLRLIYFSYDVKMKEKGDIPEGYSVSREKKERFSLILESASTNQTSMYLCASSLGASPQYFGAGTRLSVL.

The chain couples TRBV11-2 to TRBJ2-1; TRBD2 aligns across 9 bases. The germline V gene has CDR1 SGHAT and CDR2 FQNNGV. This CDR3 has 16 residues. V lost 4 bases to trimming and J lost 6 bases; unmatched junction nucleotides: 10. CDR3 sequence (DNA): TGTGCCAGCAGCTCCTACCCCGCGGGGGGGAGCAATGAGCAGTTCTTC. It specifies CASSSYPAGGSNEQFF.